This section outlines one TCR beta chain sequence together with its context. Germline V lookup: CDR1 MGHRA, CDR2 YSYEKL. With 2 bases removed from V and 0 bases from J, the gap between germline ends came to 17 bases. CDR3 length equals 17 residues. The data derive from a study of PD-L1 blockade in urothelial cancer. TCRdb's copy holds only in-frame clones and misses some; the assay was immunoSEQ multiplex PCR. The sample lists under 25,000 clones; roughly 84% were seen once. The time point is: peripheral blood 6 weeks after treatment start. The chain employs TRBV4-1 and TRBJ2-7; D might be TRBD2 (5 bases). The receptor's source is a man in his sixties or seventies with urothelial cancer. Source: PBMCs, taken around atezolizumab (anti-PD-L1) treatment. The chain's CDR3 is CASSQYSGGSSSYEQYF. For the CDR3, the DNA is TGCGCCAGCAGCCAATACTCGGGTGGGAGTAGCTCCTACGAGCAGTACTTC.